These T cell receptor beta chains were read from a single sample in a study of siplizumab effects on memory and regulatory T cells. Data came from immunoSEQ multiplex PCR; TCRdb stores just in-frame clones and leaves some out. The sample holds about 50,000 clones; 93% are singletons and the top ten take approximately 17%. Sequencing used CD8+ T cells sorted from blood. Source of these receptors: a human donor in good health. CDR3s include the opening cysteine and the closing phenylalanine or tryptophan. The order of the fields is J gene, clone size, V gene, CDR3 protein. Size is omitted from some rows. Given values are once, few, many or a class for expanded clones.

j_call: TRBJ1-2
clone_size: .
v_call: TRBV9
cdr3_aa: CASSVATSGAPYGYTF

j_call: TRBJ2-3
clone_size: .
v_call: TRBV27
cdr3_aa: CASKRGGTDTQYF

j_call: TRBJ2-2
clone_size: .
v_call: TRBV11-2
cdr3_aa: CASLFSGEGNTGELFF

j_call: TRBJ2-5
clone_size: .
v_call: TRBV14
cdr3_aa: CASSPGLPVQETQYF

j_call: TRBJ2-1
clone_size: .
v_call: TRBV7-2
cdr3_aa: CASSFSLFF

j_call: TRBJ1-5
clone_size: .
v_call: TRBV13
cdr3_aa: CASSSGDSQPQHF

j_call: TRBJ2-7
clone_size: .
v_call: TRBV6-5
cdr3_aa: CASSSPARGAEQYF

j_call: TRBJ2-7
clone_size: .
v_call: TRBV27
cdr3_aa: CASSSFWAGAYEQYF

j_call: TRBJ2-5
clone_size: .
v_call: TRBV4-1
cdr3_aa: CASSPGTGRETQYF

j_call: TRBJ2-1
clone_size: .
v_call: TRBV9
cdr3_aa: CASSVVGLVFNEQFF

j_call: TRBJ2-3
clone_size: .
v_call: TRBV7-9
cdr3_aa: CASSWGPFSGRPTDTQYF

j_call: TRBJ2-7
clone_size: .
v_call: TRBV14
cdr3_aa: CASSPVRTGYYEQYF

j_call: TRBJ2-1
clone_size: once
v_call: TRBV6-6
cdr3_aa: CASSIDNEQFF

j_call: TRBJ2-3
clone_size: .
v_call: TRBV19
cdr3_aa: CASSPRTDTQYF

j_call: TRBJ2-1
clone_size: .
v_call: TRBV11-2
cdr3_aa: CASSFAGVVEQFF

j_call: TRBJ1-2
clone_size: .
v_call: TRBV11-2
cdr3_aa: CASSLDPLNYGYTF

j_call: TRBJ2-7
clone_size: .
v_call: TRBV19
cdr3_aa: CASSPWDSSNEQYF

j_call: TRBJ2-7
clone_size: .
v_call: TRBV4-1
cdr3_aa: CASSTRLAGGSYEQYF

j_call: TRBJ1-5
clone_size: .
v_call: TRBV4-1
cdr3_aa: CASSQGSPRNQPQHF

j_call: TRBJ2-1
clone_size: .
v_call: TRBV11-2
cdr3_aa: CASSLGALNEQFF

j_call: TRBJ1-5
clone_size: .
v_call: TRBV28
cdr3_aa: CASTKAGGRVQPQHF

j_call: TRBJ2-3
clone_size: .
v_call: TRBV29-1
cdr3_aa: CSVEAGGREVTDTQYF

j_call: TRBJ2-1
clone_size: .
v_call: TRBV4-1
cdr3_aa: CASSQDRTSGNEQFF

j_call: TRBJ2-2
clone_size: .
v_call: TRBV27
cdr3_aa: CASSFPGTGTGELFF

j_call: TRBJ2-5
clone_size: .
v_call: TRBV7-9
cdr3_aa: CASSDSSWETQYF

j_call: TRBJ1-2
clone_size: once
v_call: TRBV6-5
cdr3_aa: CASSSGPYKGGYTF